The 26 T cell receptor beta chains in this list originate from one sample, sequenced in a study of T-cell reconstitution after alpha-beta-depleted transplantation in children. Unique molecular identifiers were incorporated during preparation of the TCRbeta library. From the PCR reads, TCRdb called clonotypes with MiXCR, one entry per CDR3 protein. The sample shows 500,000 or so distinct CDR3 sequences, about 30% of them seen only once. Sequencing used PBMCs from the stem cell graft donor, obtained from the stem cell graft. The receptors come from a human donor who donated a stem cell graft to a child with aplastic anemia.

DNA of the CDR3: TGTGCCAGCAGTTCTCCTCCCGGGGAGCTGTTTTTT. Its translation is CASSSPPGELFF. This chain uses TRBV12-3 or TRBV12-4 with TRBJ2-2, with D unresolved. The V gene lost 4 bases and the J gene lost 6 bases, with 6 bases spanning the gap. The CDR3 has 12 residues.

The chain employs TRBV12-3 or TRBV12-4 and TRBJ2-1; D is unclear. V was trimmed by 5 bases and J by 10 bases, leaving 12 bases between them. The CDR3 has 12 residues. CDR3 coding DNA: TGTGCCAGCAGTGCATACATTAAGGAGCAGTTCTTC. Its translation is CASSAYIKEQFF.

Many counts were recorded for this clonotype. The V gene is TRBV20-1, the J gene TRBJ2-1; TRBD2 might be the D (5 bases). The CDR3 is 14 residues long. Trimming took off 5 bases at V and 2 bases at J, with 13 bases between the two ends. Germline V gives CDR1 DFQATT, CDR2 SNEGSKA (reference sequence). DNA for the CDR3: TGCAGTGCTTTCGTCAGCGGAGCCTACAATGAGCAGTTCTTC. Translation gives CSAFVSGAYNEQFF.

A few counts support this clonotype. The chain recombines TRBV5-4 with TRBJ2-3, with D perhaps matching TRBD2 (5 bases). The CDR3 has 13 residues. V was cut by 10 bases and J by 1 base, with 13 bases left in between. The germline V gene has CDR1 SGHNT and CDR2 YYREEE (reference sequence). The DNA for the CDR3 is TGTGCCCCGGAGGAGCAGGGCACAGATACGCAGTATTTT. Its translation: CAPEEQGTDTQYF.

The table lists this clonotype with a few counts. The chain recombines TRBV12-3 or TRBV12-4 with TRBJ2-1; D might be TRBD2 (5 bases). V dropped 3 bases and J dropped 5 bases, with 14 bases sitting between them. The length of the CDR3 is 15 residues. CDR3 bases: TGTGCCAGCAGTTTGAAGCGGAACAGTCACAATGAGCAGTTCTTC. Translating gives CASSLKRNSHNEQFF.

This clonotype has only a few counts. The chain joins TRBV25-1 to TRBJ1-2; D ambiguous. The CDR3 is 11 residues long. Trimming took 8 bases from V and 6 from J, leaving 10 bases between them. Germline CDR1 MGHDK, CDR2 SYGVNS. The CDR3 here is CASGFRNGYTF. The CDR3 nucleotides read TGTGCCAGCGGCTTCCGAAATGGCTACACCTTC.

The gene calls are TRBV11-1 and TRBJ2-7, with TRBD2 matching 7 bases. V shed 11 bases, J shed 7 bases, and the junction held 14 bases outside the gene matches. Germline V gene lookup returns CDR1 SGHAT and CDR2 FQDESV (reference sequence). This CDR3 region has 13 residues. DNA of the CDR3: TGTGCCGTCGAGCGGGGATCCTCGGGGGAGCAGTACTTC. Translated: CAVERGSSGEQYF.

The genes are TRBV3-1 and TRBJ1-1, with TRBD1 identical over 7 bases. The germline V gene encodes CDR1 LGHDT and CDR2 YNNKEL (reference sequence). The V segment lost 4 bases and the J segment 10 bases; nucleotides outside the gene matches: 6. The CDR3 has 12 amino acids. CDR3 in amino acids: CASSLPGQTAFF. DNA of the CDR3: TGTGCCAGCAGCCTTCCGGGACAGACAGCTTTCTTT. Drawing the rest from reference TRBV3-1 and TRBJ1-1, the complete variable domain is DTAVSQTPKYLVTQMGNDKSIKCEQNLGHDTMYWYKQDSKKFLKIMFSYNNKELIINETVPNRFSPKSPDKAHLNLHINSLELGDSAVYFCASSLPGQTAFFGQGTRLTVV.

This clonotype came up a few times. This chain joins TRBV5-1 and TRBJ1-2, with 8 positions matching TRBD1. This CDR3 is built from 14 residues. V gave up 4 bases and J gave up 7 bases; unmatched junction bases: 9. From germline, CDR1 is SGHRS and CDR2 YFSETQ. The CDR3 protein is CASSPTDRAFGYTF. DNA for the CDR3: TGCGCCAGCAGCCCGACGGACAGGGCGTTTGGCTACACCTTC.

The chain is built from TRBV5-8 and TRBJ1-5; D not resolved. The CDR3 has 13 amino acids. Germline V lookup: CDR1 SGHTS, CDR2 YDEGEE. V dropped 2 bases and J dropped 4 bases, with 7 bases sitting between them. DNA of the CDR3: TGTGCCAGCAGCTTCGCAGATAATCAGCCCCAGCATTTT. Its protein product is CASSFADNQPQHF.

This clonotype was found a few times. V and J are TRBV28 and TRBJ2-2; possible D gene TRBD1, 7 bases. Trimming shortened V by 5 bases and J by 5 bases, and 21 bases separated the two germline ends. CDR3 length: 17 residues. CDR1 and CDR2 (germline): MDHEN, SYDVKM. Written as DNA, the CDR3 is TGTGCCAGCAGTACATCGCGACAGGGAGGAATGACCGGGGAGCTGTTTTTT. Translated: CASSTSRQGGMTGELFF.

The rearrangement links TRBV21-1 to TRBJ1-1; TRBD1, as called in the table, went unchecked against the DNA. TRBV21-1 corresponds to a pseudogene. The CDR3 is 15 amino acids. DNA of the CDR3: TGTGCCAGCAGCAAAGCTGTCACGGTGAACACTGAAGCTTTCTTT. It encodes CASSKAVTVNTEAFF.

The J gene is TRBJ1-3, the V gene TRBV27; D is undetermined. Trimming took off 5 bases at V and 1 base at J, with 15 bases between the two ends. The CDR3 extends over 16 amino acids. Germline V gives CDR1 MNHEY, CDR2 SMNVEV (reference sequence). CDR3 residues: CASSADATNSGNTIYF. The CDR3 nucleotides are TGTGCCAGCAGTGCCGACGCAACGAATTCTGGAAACACCATATATTTT.

This clonotype was counted a few times. J is TRBJ2-1 and V is TRBV18, with TRBD2 matching 7 bases. Germline assignment: CDR1 KGHSH and CDR2 LQKENI. J was trimmed by 0 bases and V by 6 bases; bases with no gene match: 11. This CDR3 is 17 amino acids long. DNA of the CDR3: TGTGCCAGCTCTTTACTGCAGGGAGGGCGCTCCTACAATGAGCAGTTCTTC. This translates into CASSLLQGGRSYNEQFF.

This chain uses TRBV7-6 with TRBJ2-2, with TRBD1 matching 7 bases. The CDR3 runs to 15 residues. The junction had 8 bases not matched to a gene; V was cut back by 4 bases and J by 6 bases. Germline V gene sequence: CDR1 SGHVS, CDR2 FNYEAQ. CDR3 sequence reads: CASSSQSTGAGELFF. The CDR3 nucleotides are TGTGCCAGCAGCTCCCAATCAACAGGGGCCGGGGAGCTGTTTTTT.

This clonotype was seen more than once but under ten times. The rearrangement joins TRBV12-3 or TRBV12-4 to TRBJ1-1; D possibly corresponds to TRBD1 (6 bases). The CDR3 is made up of 15 amino acids. Trimming cost V 6 bases and J 0 bases, with 14 bases left between them. The CDR3: CASSFHRVLNTEAFF. CDR3 bases: TGTGCCAGCAGCTTTCACAGGGTCCTGAACACTGAAGCTTTCTTT.

This clonotype has just a few counts. The V gene is TRBV29-1, the J gene TRBJ1-1; tentative D call: TRBD1 (5 bases). V was shortened by 7 bases and J by 2 bases, with 17 bases between the two germline ends. Germline V lookup: CDR1 SQVTM, CDR2 ANQGSEA. This CDR3 is 14 amino acids long. CDR3 nucleotides: TGCAGCGCGCCTCGGGGGGGAGGAAACACTGAAGCTTTCTTT. Translating gives CSAPRGGGNTEAFF.

This clonotype turned up a few times. This chain links TRBV6-1 with TRBJ1-5; tentative D call: TRBD1 (5 bases). The CDR3 length is 14 residues. Trimming stripped 6 bases from V and 3 bases from J, with 12 bases between. CDR1 and CDR2 from the germline V gene are MNHNS and SASEGT. Here the CDR3 DNA reads TGTGCCAGCAGCCCCATAGGGGACAATCAGCCCCAGCATTTT. Translated: CASSPIGDNQPQHF.

This chain uses TRBV5-6 with TRBJ2-1; 9 bases align to TRBD2. The CDR3 sequence is 15 residues long. In germline, CDR1 is SGHDT, CDR2 YYEEEE. The trim removed 1 base at V and 8 bases at J, leaving 7 bases unmatched. The CDR3 loop reads CASSLFSGRWDEQFF. CDR3 nucleotides: TGTGCCAGCAGCTTGTTCAGCGGGAGGTGGGATGAGCAGTTCTTC.

This clonotype was found a few times. This chain uses TRBV12-3 or TRBV12-4 with TRBJ1-4; 9 bases are a match to TRBD1. There are 14 residues in the CDR3. The trim removed 6 bases at V and 8 bases at J, leaving 7 bases unmatched. CDR3 coding DNA: TGTGCCAGCAGCCCAGGACAGGGGTACGAAAAACTGTTTTTT. Translation gives CASSPGQGYEKLFF.

CDR3 in amino acids: CASSLWLGQGEKLFF. The CDR3 coding sequence is TGTGCCAGCAGTTTATGGCTGGGGCAAGGTGAAAAACTGTTTTTT. The chain joins TRBV12-3 or TRBV12-4 to TRBJ1-4, with D possibly matching TRBD1 (5 bases). This CDR3 contains 15 residues. V lost 2 bases to trimming and J lost 7 bases, with 14 bases between them.

The V gene is TRBV7-9, the J gene TRBJ2-5; 10 bases agree with TRBD2. This CDR3 spans 15 amino acids. The V gene's germline CDR1 is SEHNR and CDR2 FQNEAQ (reference sequence). After removal of 3 bases from V and 4 bases from J, the junction contained 5 bases not matched to a gene. CDR3 in amino acids: CASSFASGSGETQYF. The CDR3 nucleotides read TGTGCCAGCAGCTTCGCTAGCGGGAGTGGAGAGACCCAGTACTTC.

The CDR3: CAISAGAARDEQFF. The CDR3 DNA reads as TGTGCCATCAGTGCTGGCGCAGCCAGGGATGAGCAGTTCTTC. The rearrangement links TRBV10-3 to TRBJ2-1; TRBD1 might be the D (5 bases). Germline CDR1 is ENHRY and CDR2 is SYGVKD. Trimming removed 4 bases from V and 8 bases from J, with 15 bases in between. This CDR3 contains 14 residues.

The chain employs TRBV5-6 and TRBJ1-5; the match to TRBD1 covers 9 bases. After removal of 4 bases from V and 10 bases from J, the junction contained 9 bases not matched to a gene. Germline V gives CDR1 SGHDT, CDR2 YYEEEE. CDR3 length: 14 amino acids. The CDR3 nucleotides read TGTGCCAGCAGCCTTGGGACAGGGATCCGTCCCCAGCATTTT. The encoded protein is CASSLGTGIRPQHF.

The chain carries TRBV13 and TRBJ2-7; 8 positions agree with TRBD1. After removal of 5 bases from V and 3 bases from J, the junction contained 9 bases not matched to a gene. Germline assignment: CDR1 PRHDT and CDR2 FYEKMQ (reference sequence). The CDR3 covers 15 residues. CDR3 amino acids: CASSPDRGHLYEQYF. The CDR3, as DNA: TGTGCCAGCAGCCCCGACAGGGGACACCTCTACGAGCAGTACTTC.

V gene TRBV27 combines with J gene TRBJ2-5, with 11 positions matching TRBD1. CDR1 is MNHEY, CDR2 SMNVEV, per germline (reference sequence). Unmatched junction bases numbered 12, after V lost 7 bases and J lost 2 bases. This CDR3 has 17 amino acids. The CDR3 bases are TGTGCCAGCACCTGGATCGGGACAGGGGGTACGCAAGAGACCCAGTACTTC. It translates to CASTWIGTGGTQETQYF.